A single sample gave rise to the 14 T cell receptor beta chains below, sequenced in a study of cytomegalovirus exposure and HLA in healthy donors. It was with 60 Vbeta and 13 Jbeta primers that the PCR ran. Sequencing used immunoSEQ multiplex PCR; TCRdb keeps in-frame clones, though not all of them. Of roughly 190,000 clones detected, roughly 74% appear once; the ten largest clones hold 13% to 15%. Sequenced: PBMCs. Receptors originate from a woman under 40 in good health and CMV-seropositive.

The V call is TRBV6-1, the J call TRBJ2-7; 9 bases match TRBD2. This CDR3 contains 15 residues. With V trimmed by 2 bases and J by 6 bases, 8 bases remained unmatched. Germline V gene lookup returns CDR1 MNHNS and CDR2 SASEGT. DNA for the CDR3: TGTGCCAGCAGTGAACTAGCGGGATTCGTTGCCGAGCAGTACTTC. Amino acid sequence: CASSELAGFVAEQYF.

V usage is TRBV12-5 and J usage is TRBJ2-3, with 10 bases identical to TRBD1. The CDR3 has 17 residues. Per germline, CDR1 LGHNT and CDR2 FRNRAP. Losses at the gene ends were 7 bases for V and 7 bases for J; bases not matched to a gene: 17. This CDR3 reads CASARPPPGQGYNTQYF. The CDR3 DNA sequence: TGTGCTAGTGCTCGTCCACCACCGGGACAGGGGTATAATACGCAGTATTTT.

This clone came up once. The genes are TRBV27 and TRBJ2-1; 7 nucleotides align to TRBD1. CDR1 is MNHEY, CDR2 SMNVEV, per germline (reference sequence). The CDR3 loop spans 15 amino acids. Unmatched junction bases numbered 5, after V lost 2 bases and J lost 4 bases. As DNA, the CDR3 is TGTGCCAGCAGTTTACGAGCAGGGGGATACAATGAGCAGTTCTTC. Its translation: CASSLRAGGYNEQFF.

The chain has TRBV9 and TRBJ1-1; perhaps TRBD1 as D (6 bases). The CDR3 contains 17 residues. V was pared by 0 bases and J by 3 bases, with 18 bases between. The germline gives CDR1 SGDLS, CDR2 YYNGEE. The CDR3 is CASSVGIQGPTDTEAFF. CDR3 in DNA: TGTGCCAGCAGCGTAGGGATCCAGGGGCCGACTGACACTGAAGCTTTCTTT.

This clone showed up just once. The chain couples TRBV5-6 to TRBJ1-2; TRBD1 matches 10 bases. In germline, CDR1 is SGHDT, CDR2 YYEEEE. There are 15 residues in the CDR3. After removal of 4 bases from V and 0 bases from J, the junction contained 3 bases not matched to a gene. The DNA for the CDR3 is TGTGCCAGCAGCCGAGGGACAGGGGCTAACTATGGCTACACCTTC. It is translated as CASSRGTGANYGYTF. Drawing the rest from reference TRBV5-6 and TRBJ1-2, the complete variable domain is DAGVTQSPTHLIKTRGQQVTLRCSPKSGHDTVSWYQQALGQGPQFIFQYYEEEERQRGNFPDRFSGHQFPNYSSELNVNALLLGDSALYLCASSRGTGANYGYTFGSGTRLTVV.

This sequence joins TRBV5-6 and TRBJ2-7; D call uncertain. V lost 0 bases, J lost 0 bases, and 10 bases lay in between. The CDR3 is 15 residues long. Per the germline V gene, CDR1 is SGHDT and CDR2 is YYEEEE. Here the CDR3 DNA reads TGTGCCAGCAGCTTGGTTGAGAGGTTCTCCTACGAGCAGTACTTC. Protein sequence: CASSLVERFSYEQYF.

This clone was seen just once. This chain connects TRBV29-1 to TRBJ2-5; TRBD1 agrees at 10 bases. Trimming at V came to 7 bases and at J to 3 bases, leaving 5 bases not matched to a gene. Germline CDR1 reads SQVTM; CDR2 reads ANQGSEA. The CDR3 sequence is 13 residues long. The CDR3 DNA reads TGCAGCGCCCGACAGGGGGCCGAAGAGACCCAGTACTTC. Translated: CSARQGAEETQYF.

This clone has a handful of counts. The CDR3 DNA reads as TGTGCCAGCAGATCTGGGAGCTCCCCTTCGTATGAGCAGTTCTTC. Translated: CASRSGSSPSYEQFF. This chain uses TRBV2 with TRBJ2-1; possibly TRBD2 for D (5 bases). The germline V and J ends were trimmed by 6 bases and 8 bases, with 20 bases remaining between them. The germline gives CDR1 SNHLY, CDR2 FYNNEI. The CDR3 has 15 residues.

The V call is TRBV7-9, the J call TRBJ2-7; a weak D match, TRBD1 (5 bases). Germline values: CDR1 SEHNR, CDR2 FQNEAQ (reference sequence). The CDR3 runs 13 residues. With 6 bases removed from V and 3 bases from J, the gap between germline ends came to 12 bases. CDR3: CASRNIDSYEQYF. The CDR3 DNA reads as TGTGCCAGCAGAAACATTGACAGCTACGAGCAGTACTTC.

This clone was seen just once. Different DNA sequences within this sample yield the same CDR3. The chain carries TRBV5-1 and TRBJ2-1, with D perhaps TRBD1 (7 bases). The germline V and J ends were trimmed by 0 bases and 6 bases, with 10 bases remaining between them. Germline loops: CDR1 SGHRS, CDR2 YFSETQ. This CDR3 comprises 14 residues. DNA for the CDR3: TGCGCCAGCAGCTTGGGGCAGGGGGGCAATGAGCAGTTCTTC. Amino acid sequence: CASSLGQGGNEQFF.

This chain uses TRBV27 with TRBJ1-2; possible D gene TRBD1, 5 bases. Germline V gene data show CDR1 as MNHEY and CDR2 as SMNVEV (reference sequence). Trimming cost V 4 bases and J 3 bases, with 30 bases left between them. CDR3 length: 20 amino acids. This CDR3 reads CASSSRSGDRGSGWDYGYTF. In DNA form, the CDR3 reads TGTGCCAGCAGTTCACGATCGGGAGACAGAGGCTCTGGATGGGACTATGGCTACACCTTC.

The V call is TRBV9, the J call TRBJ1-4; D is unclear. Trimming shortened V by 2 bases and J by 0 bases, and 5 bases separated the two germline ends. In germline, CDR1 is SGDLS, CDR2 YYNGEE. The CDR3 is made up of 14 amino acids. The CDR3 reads CASSVSATNEKLFF. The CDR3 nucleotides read TGTGCCAGCAGCGTCTCTGCAACTAATGAAAAACTGTTTTTT.

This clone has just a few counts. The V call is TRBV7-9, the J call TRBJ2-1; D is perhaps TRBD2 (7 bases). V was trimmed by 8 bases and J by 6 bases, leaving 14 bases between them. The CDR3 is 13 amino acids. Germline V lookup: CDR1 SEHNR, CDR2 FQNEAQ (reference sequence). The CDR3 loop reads CASSRGAGNEQFF. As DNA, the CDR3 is TGTGCCAGCTCACGGGGGGCAGGCAATGAGCAGTTCTTC.

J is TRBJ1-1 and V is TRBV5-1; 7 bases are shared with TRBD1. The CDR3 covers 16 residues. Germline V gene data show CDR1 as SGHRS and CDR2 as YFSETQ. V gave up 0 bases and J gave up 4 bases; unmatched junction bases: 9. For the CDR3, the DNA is TGCGCCAGCAGCTTGGCCCCGCAGGGGGTTGGCACTGAAGCTTTCTTT. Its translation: CASSLAPQGVGTEAFF.